One sample yielded the 14 T cell receptor beta chains listed below, sequenced in a study of graft-versus-host responses after intestinal transplantation. Graft samples were processed, releasing intraepithelial and lamina propria lymphocytes. The data were produced by immunoSEQ multiplex PCR, yet TCRdb's version contains in-frame clones alone and is incomplete. The data hold over 3,500 clones, with 60% to 85% observed a single time. The specimen comprised ileum tissue, sampled 9 days after transplant. The source of these receptors is a human patient who received an intestinal transplant, so some T cells may come from the graft donor.

This clone came up a few times. V usage is TRBV11-3 and J usage is TRBJ2-3, with unresolved D. V lost 8 bases to trimming and J lost 2 bases, with 5 bases between them. Germline V gives CDR1 SGHNT, CDR2 YENEEA. The CDR3 extends over 11 amino acids. CDR3 loop: CASAYTDTQYF. The CDR3 region has the DNA TGTGCCAGCGCATACACAGATACGCAGTATTTT.

This clone was picked up one time. The chain links TRBV6-4 to TRBJ2-3; maybe TRBD2 (5 bases). The CDR3 spans 14 residues. V was pared by 0 bases and J by 2 bases, with 6 bases between. Per germline, CDR1 MRHNA and CDR2 SNTAGT. In DNA form, the CDR3 reads TGTGCCAGCAGTGACTCTAGCGCCACAGATACGCAGTATTTT. It translates to CASSDSSATDTQYF.

The rearrangement uses TRBV10-1 and TRBJ2-3; the D gene is possibly TRBD2 (7 bases). CDR1 and CDR2 (germline): WNHNN, SYGVQD (reference sequence). CDR3 length: 18 residues. V shed 0 bases and J shed 1 base, with 17 bases lying between them. CDR3 residues: CASSESKITRGRTDTQYF. DNA of the CDR3: TGCGCCAGCAGTGAGTCGAAGATAACGCGGGGGCGCACAGATACGCAGTATTTT.

This chain links TRBV6-4 with TRBJ1-5; 11 bases align to TRBD1. V trimming: 2 bases; J trimming: 6 bases; junction bases outside the gene matches: 0. Germline assignment: CDR1 MRHNA and CDR2 SNTAGT. The CDR3 has 14 residues. Written as DNA, the CDR3 is TGTGCCAGCAGTGACGGGACAGGGGGTCAGCCCCAGCATTTT. It translates to CASSDGTGGQPQHF.

The chain carries TRBV12-5 and TRBJ2-7; perhaps TRBD2 as D (6 bases). V lost 7 bases and J 0 bases, leaving 10 bases between the germline ends. The CDR3 length is 13 residues. CDR1 LGHNT and CDR2 FRNRAP come from the germline V gene. The CDR3 is CASARGSSYEQYF. CDR3 in DNA: TGTGCTAGTGCACGGGGGAGCTCCTACGAGCAGTACTTC.

This clone has a single count. V usage is TRBV10-3 and J usage is TRBJ2-3; tentatively, D is TRBD2 (6 bases). The V gene lost 0 bases and the J gene lost 4 bases, with 14 bases spanning the gap. Germline CDR1 reads ENHRY; CDR2 reads SYGVKD. This CDR3 is built from 16 residues. The CDR3 reads CAISESDGSRADTQYF. CDR3 bases: TGTGCCATCAGTGAGTCAGACGGGAGTAGGGCAGATACGCAGTATTTT.

V is TRBV6-6 and J is TRBJ1-1, with TRBD1 identical over 7 bases. Germline CDR1 MNHNY, CDR2 SVGAGI (reference sequence). V lost 4 bases, J lost 6 bases, and 5 bases stayed unmatched. The CDR3 length is 13 residues. This CDR3 is CASSFTGVSEAFF. In nucleotides, the CDR3 is TGTGCCAGCAGTTTCACAGGGGTCTCTGAAGCTTTCTTT.

The V and J genes are TRBV9 and TRBJ2-3; TRBD2 aligns across 12 bases. Germline V lookup: CDR1 SGDLS, CDR2 YYNGEE. The ends lost 4 bases at V and 2 bases at J; junction bases unmatched: 5. CDR3 length: 16 amino acids. The CDR3 loop reads CASSPGLAGPTDTQYF. The CDR3 DNA reads TGTGCCAGCAGCCCCGGACTAGCGGGGCCCACAGATACGCAGTATTTT.

V usage is TRBV6-1 and J usage is TRBJ2-7; TRBD2 aligns across 7 bases. Germline CDR1 is MNHNS and CDR2 is SASEGT. Trimming cost V 0 bases and J 2 bases; bases outside gene matches: 4. The CDR3 runs to 15 residues. The CDR3 nucleotides read TGTGCCAGCAGTGAAGCGACGGGAGGAACCTACGAGCAGTACTTC. The encoded protein is CASSEATGGTYEQYF.

This clone occurred once. The gene calls are TRBV28 and TRBJ2-7, with 10 bases that match TRBD2. After removal of 2 bases from V and 3 bases from J, the junction contained 7 bases not matched to a gene. The CDR3 runs to 16 residues. Germline CDR1 MDHEN, CDR2 SYDVKM. Here the CDR3 reads CASSLGTSDYDYEQYF. The DNA of the CDR3 is TGTGCCAGCAGTTTAGGGACTAGCGACTACGACTACGAGCAGTACTTC. The whole variable domain, filled in from reference TRBV28 and TRBJ2-7, reads DVKVTQSSRYLVKRTGEKVFLECVQDMDHENMFWYRQDPGLGLRLIYFSYDVKMKEKGDIPEGYSVSREKKERFSLILESASTNQTSMYLCASSLGTSDYDYEQYFGPGTRLTVT.

The chain uses TRBV30 and TRBJ2-5; 12 bases are shared with TRBD2. Germline V gene data show CDR1 as GTSNPN and CDR2 as SVGIG (reference sequence). V lost 0 bases and J lost 5; bases outside the gene matches: 13. This CDR3 spans 18 amino acids. This chain's CDR3 is CAWSVVWLAGGPGETQYF. The CDR3 nucleotides are TGTGCCTGGAGTGTAGTGTGGCTAGCGGGAGGGCCAGGGGAGACCCAGTACTTC.

The V gene is TRBV5-1, the J gene TRBJ1-1; 9 positions agree with TRBD1. The CDR3 runs to 13 residues. V trimming: 5 bases; J trimming: 1 base; junction bases outside the gene matches: 0. Germline CDR1 SGHRS, CDR2 YFSETQ. The CDR3 coding sequence is TGCGCCAGCAGGGGACAGGGGAACACTGAAGCTTTCTTT. The encoded protein is CASRGQGNTEAFF. The complete variable domain, with remaining parts taken from reference TRBV5-1 and TRBJ1-1, reads KAGVTQTPRYLIKTRGQQVTLSCSPISGHRSVSWYQQTPGQGLQFLFEYFSETQRNKGNFPGRFSGRQFSNSRSEMNVSTLELGDSALYLCASRGQGNTEAFFGQGTRLTVV.

The chain links TRBV7-8 to TRBJ2-5; weak D call: TRBD2 (6 bases). The germline CDR1 and CDR2 sequences are SGHVS and FQNEAQ. Trimming pared 8 bases from V and 1 base from J, leaving 17 bases between. This CDR3 contains 15 residues. CDR3 DNA: TGTGCCAGCGGTTTCGCGGGGCAGGTCCAAGAGACCCAGTACTTC. Its translation: CASGFAGQVQETQYF.

The chain joins TRBV27 to TRBJ1-5, with D unclear. The CDR3 extends over 15 amino acids. Germline CDR1 is MNHEY and CDR2 is SMNVEV (reference sequence). V was trimmed by 5 bases and J by 2 bases, leaving 13 bases between them. The CDR3 sequence is CASSHDPGGNQPQHF. In DNA, the CDR3 is TGTGCCAGCAGTCACGACCCGGGCGGCAATCAGCCCCAGCATTTT.